The rows below give T cell receptor beta chains drawn from one sample of a study of cytomegalovirus exposure and HLA in healthy donors. TCRdb's table, derived via immunoSEQ multiplex PCR, lists solely in-frame clones and lacks some. The sample holds 180,000 or so clones; around 75% are singletons and the top ten take roughly 8.2%. Sample: PBMCs. The receptors stem from a woman between 40 and 50 years old in good health and CMV-seropositive. Both conserved end residues are part of each CDR3. The order of the fields is V gene, CDR3 protein.

>TRBV5-5
CASSMLAGPQHF
>TRBV25-1
CASSEWEYNEQFF
>TRBV5-1
CASSPGLGETQYF
>TRBV6-6
CASRPGQGYEQYF
>TRBV28
CASSSGVPEAFF
>TRBV5-1
CASSLERAAEAFF
>TRBV5-1
CASSLGQGGNTIYF
>TRBV27
CASSQTTGNQPQHF
>TRBV6-4
CASRQYGQGGGYTF
>TRBV20-1
CSAYRNTEAFF
>TRBV2
CASSVFPGTYYEQYF
>TRBV27
CASSGLAGGPYNEQFF
>TRBV4-1
CASSQGAGMVDEQFF
>TRBV9
CASSVGQGMNTEAFF
>TRBV6-5
CASSYSRRQNTEAFF
>TRBV7-8
CASSLVSRGIDQPQHF
>TRBV19
CASSLTGFSTDTQYF
>TRBV5-1
CASSNVGVRAGYGYTF
>TRBV28
CASSLQSGRIQYF
>TRBV6-6
CASSYQGTNSNQPQHF
>TRBV7-6
CASSPHEQYF
>TRBV11-3
CASSLSQAGVPDTQYF
>TRBV7-9
CASSLNGLGDAF
>TRBV5-1
CASGVGGRPQETQYF
>TRBV2
CASSEQGVGFFQPQHF
>TRBV30
CAWSQDSEQFF
>TRBV5-1
CASSLGPVTSGAYEQYF
>TRBV6-5
CASSYSTGFGYEQYF
>TRBV15
CATSRDRPGTNEKLFF
>TRBV27
CASIQDSFLSSGNTIYF
>TRBV7-9
CASSPTGADNQPQHF
>TRBV5-1
CASSLTGQGLPENIQYF
>TRBV19
CASSIASGRALAEAFF
>TRBV7-7
CASSLAGPTDTQYF
>TRBV28
CASSFDRVKGYTF
>TRBV29-1
CSVRTSGTYEQYF
>TRBV29-1
CSVSTGGNLEAFF
>TRBV18
CASSLSKGRTEAFF
>TRBV19
CATRSGLLAGGETQYF
>TRBV28
CASSPWRESTDTQYF
>TRBV5-1
CASSLAGGRGTGELFF
>TRBV4-1
CASSLSGTGGNLYGYTF
>TRBV18
CASSSLRDRGHEQFF
>TRBV7-2
CASSLARNTEAFF
>TRBV28
CASSLRGGGSDTQYF
>TRBV4-1
CASSHTTGGIYEQYF
>TRBV2
CASSESTYLYEQYF
>TRBV6-4
CASSPPVSQQETQYF
>TRBV7-9
CASSLFGTAGNTIYF
>TRBV18
CASSPLQGHEQYF
>TRBV28
CASSSGVFGYTF
>TRBV7-3
CASSLSDPGLAGSIFF
>TRBV9
CASGRDLLYEQYF
>TRBV29-1
CSVEGTGRTEAFF
>TRBV5-1
CASSSGSEQFF